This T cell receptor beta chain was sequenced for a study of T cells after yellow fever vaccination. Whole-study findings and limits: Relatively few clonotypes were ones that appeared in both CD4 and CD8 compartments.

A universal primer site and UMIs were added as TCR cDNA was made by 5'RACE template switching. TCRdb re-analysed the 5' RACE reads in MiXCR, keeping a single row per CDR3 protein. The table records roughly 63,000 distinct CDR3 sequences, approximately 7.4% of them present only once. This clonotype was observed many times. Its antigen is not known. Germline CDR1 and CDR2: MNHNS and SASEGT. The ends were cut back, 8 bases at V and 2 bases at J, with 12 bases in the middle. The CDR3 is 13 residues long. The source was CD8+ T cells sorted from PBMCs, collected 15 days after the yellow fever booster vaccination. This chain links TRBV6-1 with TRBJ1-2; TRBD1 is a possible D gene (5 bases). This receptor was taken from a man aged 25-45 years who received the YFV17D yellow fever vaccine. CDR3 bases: TGTGCCAGCTCTCGAGACAGAAACTATGGCTACACCTTC. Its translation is CASSRDRNYGYTF.